This TCR beta chain is drawn from a study of CD8+ T cells in alopecia areata. After isolation, RNA underwent reverse transcription to generate cDNA as the sequencing template. Data came from immunoSEQ multiplex PCR; TCRdb stores just in-frame clones and leaves some out. Observed are 90,000 to 130,000 clones, no singletons, with the top ten taking 15% to 20%. About this clone: Gene and germline names: mouse. The CDR3 end is not reached by the read, which stops 4 residues before it; the germline J gene fills it in.

The ends lost 0 bases at V and 4 bases at J; junction bases unmatched: 0. Germline lookup yields CDR1 SGHSN and CDR2 HYEKVE. The CDR3 spans 14 residues. The sequencing sample was made of lesional skin. The clonotype was recovered from a C3H/HeJ mouse with alopecia areata. The MHC haplotype of the strain is H2-k. This chain uses TRBV12-1 with TRBJ1-2, with 11 bases aligning to TRBD1. The sequenced part of the CDR3 DNA is TGTGCCAGCTCTCTCGGGACAGGGGGCTCC. It translates to CASSLGTGGS. The entire CDR3 protein reads CASSLGTGGSDYTF. Supplemented by reference TRBV12-1 and TRBJ1-2, the full variable domain reads DSGVVQSPRHIIKEKGGRSVLTCIPISGHSNVVWYQQTLGKELKFLIQHYEKVERDKGFLPSRFSVQQFDDYHSEMNMSALELEDSAMYFCASSLGTGGSDYTFGSGTRLLVI.